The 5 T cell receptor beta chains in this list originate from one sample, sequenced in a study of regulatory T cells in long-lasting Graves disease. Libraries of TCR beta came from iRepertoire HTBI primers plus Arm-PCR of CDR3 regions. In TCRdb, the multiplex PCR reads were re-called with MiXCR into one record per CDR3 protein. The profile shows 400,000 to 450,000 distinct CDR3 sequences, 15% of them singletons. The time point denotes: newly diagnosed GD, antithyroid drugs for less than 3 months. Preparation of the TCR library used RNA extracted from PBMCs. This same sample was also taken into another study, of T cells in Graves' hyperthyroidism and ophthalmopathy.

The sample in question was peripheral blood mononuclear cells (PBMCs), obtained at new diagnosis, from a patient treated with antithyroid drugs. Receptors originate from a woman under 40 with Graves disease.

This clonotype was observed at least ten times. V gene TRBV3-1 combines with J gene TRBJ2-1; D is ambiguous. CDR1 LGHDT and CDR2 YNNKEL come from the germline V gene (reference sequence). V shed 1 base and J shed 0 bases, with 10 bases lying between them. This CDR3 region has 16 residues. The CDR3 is CASSQAVPSSYNEQFF. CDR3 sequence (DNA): TGTGCCAGCAGCCAAGCGGTACCGAGCTCCTACAATGAGCAGTTCTTC.

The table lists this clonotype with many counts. CDR3 sequence (DNA): TGTGCCAGCAGTAACCGGAGGGGGATGGGGAACACTGAAGCTTTCTTT. This codes for CASSNRRGMGNTEAFF. The chain carries TRBV6-1 and TRBJ1-1; weak D call: TRBD1 (6 bases). The CDR3 is 16 residues long. V lost 5 bases and J lost 1, with 17 bases in between. Per germline, CDR1 MNHNS and CDR2 SASEGT.

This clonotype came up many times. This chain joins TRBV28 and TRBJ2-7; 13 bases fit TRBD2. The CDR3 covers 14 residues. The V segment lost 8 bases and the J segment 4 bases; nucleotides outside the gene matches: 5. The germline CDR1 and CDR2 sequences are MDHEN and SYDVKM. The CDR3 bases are TGTGCCAGCCGCGAACTAGCGGGAGGGTACGAGCAGTACTTC. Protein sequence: CASRELAGGYEQYF.

The CDR3 region is CSVEDRGGDRVYGYTF. Here the CDR3 DNA reads TGCAGCGTTGAAGATAGGGGGGGGGACAGGGTTTATGGCTACACCTTC. The chain links TRBV29-1 to TRBJ1-2; TRBD1 matches 9 bases. CDR1 is SQVTM, CDR2 ANQGSEA, per germline. Germline trimming cut 0 bases from V and 5 bases from J; bases unmatched to any gene: 10. The CDR3 is made up of 16 amino acids.

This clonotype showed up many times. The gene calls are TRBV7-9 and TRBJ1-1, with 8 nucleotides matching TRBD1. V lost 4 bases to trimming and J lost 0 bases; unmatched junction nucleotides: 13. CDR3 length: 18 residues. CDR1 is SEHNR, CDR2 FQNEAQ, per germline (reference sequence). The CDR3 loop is CASSSLTRRGLVNTEAFF. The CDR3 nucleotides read TGTGCCAGCAGCTCCCTTACCCGCAGGGGGCTCGTGAACACTGAAGCTTTCTTT.